A single sample is the source of the 8 T cell receptor beta chains below, sequenced in a study of cytomegalovirus exposure and HLA in healthy donors. The primer mix had 60 Vbeta and 13 Jbeta primers. Sequencing used immunoSEQ multiplex PCR; TCRdb keeps in-frame clones, though not all of them. The sample includes some 140,000 clones, over 70% of them seen just once. Input material: PBMCs. The receptors originated from a man aged 25-40 years in good health and CMV-seronegative.

This chain links TRBV28 with TRBJ2-5; TRBD2 matches at 9 bases. This CDR3 is built from 15 residues. CDR1 and CDR2 (germline): MDHEN, SYDVKM. V gave up 7 bases and J gave up 4 bases; unmatched junction bases: 10. The CDR3 nucleotides are TGTGCCAGCACCTCATTAGCGGGGGTGGGAGAGACCCAGTACTTC. Its protein is CASTSLAGVGETQYF. The full variable domain, in which reference TRBV28 and TRBJ2-5 provide the parts outside the CDR3, is DVKVTQSSRYLVKRTGEKVFLECVQDMDHENMFWYRQDPGLGLRLIYFSYDVKMKEKGDIPEGYSVSREKKERFSLILESASTNQTSMYLCASTSLAGVGETQYFGPGTRLLVL.

In DNA, the CDR3 is TGTGCCAGCCGGACTAGCGGAAACAATGAGCAGTTCTTC. Translation: CASRTSGNNEQFF. The V call is TRBV27, the J call TRBJ2-1; TRBD2 matches at 10 bases. J was trimmed by 5 bases and V by 8 bases; bases with no gene match: 3. Germline V gene data show CDR1 as MNHEY and CDR2 as SMNVEV (reference sequence). CDR3 size: 13 residues.

V and J are TRBV5-1 and TRBJ2-5; D gene ambiguous. V was shortened by 1 base and J by 4 bases, with 5 bases between the two germline ends. The CDR3 totals 12 residues. Germline-derived CDR1 and CDR2 are SGHRS and YFSETQ. The CDR3 region is CASSLCIETQYF. CDR3 nucleotide sequence: TGCGCCAGCAGCTTGTGTATAGAGACCCAGTACTTC.

The chain is built from TRBV29-1 and TRBJ2-7; no clear D. CDR1 and CDR2 from the germline V gene are SQVTM and ANQGSEA. The CDR3 loop spans 11 amino acids. Trimming pared 7 bases from V and 4 bases from J, leaving 11 bases between. In nucleotides, the CDR3 is TGCAGCGGCTCGAACTTATACGAGCAGTACTTC. Protein: CSGSNLYEQYF.

This clone was counted a single time. V and J are TRBV4-3 and TRBJ2-3, with 7 bases lining up with TRBD2. Germline CDR1 is LGHNA and CDR2 is YSLEER. This CDR3 comprises 16 residues. V lost 0 bases to trimming and J lost 1 base; unmatched junction nucleotides: 4. CDR3 bases: TGCGCCAGCAGCCAAGAGAGGAGCGGGGGCACAGATACGCAGTATTTT. Its protein is CASSQERSGGTDTQYF.

V is TRBV5-6 and J is TRBJ2-1, with D tentatively TRBD2 (6 bases). Germline V CDR1 and CDR2: SGHDT, YYEEEE. V lost 4 bases to trimming and J lost 7 bases, with 12 bases between them. CDR3 length: 13 amino acids. The CDR3 DNA reads as TGTGCCAGCAGCCTGGGACTCGCGAATGAGCAGTTCTTC. Amino acids: CASSLGLANEQFF.

The rearrangement links TRBV28 to TRBJ1-2; TRBD1 might be the D (6 bases). V was clipped by 2 bases and J by 4 bases, with 11 bases between them. The CDR3 runs 14 residues. Germline CDR1 reads MDHEN; CDR2 reads SYDVKM. CDR3: CASSLTDRLYGYTF. The CDR3 DNA is TGTGCCAGCAGTTTAACGGACAGACTCTATGGCTACACCTTC.

The chain links TRBV28 to TRBJ1-3; D gene uncertain. CDR1 MDHEN and CDR2 SYDVKM come from the germline V gene. Trimming pared 2 bases from V and 0 bases from J, leaving 23 bases between. The length of the CDR3 is 20 residues. The CDR3 DNA reads as TGTGCCAGCAGTTTAAGTTTATCCGTTAACCTCCCCAGCTCTGGAAACACCATATATTTT. Amino acid sequence: CASSLSLSVNLPSSGNTIYF.